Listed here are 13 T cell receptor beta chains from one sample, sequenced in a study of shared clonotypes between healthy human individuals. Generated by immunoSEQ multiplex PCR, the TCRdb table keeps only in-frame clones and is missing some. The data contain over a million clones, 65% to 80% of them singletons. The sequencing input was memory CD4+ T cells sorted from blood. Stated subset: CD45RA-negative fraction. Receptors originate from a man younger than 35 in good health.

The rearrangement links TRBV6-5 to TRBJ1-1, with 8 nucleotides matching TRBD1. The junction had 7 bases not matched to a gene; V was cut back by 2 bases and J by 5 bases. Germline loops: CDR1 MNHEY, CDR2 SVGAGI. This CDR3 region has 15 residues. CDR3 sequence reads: CASSYQGARGTEAFF. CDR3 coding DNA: TGTGCCAGCAGTTACCAGGGGGCGCGGGGAACTGAAGCTTTCTTT.

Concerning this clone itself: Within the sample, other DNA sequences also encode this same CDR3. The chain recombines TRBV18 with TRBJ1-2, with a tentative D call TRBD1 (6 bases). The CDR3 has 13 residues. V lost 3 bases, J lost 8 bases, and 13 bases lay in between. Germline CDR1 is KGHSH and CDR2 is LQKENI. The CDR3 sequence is CASSPADSRGYTF. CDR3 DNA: TGTGCCAGCTCACCGGCGGACAGCCGGGGCTACACCTTC.

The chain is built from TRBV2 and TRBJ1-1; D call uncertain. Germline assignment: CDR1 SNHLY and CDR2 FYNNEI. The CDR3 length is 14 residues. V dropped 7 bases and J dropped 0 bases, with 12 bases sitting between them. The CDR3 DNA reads TGTGCCAGCATATCCACAGCCATGAACACTGAAGCTTTCTTT. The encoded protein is CASISTAMNTEAFF.

CDR3 DNA sequence: TGCGCCAGCAGCTTGGCGCCCGGGACAGGGGCACGGGAAGCTTTCTTT. Its translation is CASSLAPGTGAREAFF. This chain uses TRBV5-1 with TRBJ1-1, with TRBD1 identical over 10 bases. Germline V lookup: CDR1 SGHRS, CDR2 YFSETQ. V dropped 0 bases and J dropped 8; count of bases not matched to a gene: 10. This CDR3 has 16 amino acids.

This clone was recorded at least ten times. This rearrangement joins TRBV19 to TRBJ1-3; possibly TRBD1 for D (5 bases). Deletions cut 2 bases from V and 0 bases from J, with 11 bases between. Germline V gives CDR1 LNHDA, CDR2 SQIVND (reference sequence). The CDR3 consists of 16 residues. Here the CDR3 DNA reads TGTGCCAGTAGTATAACGGGGACTTACTCTGGAAACACCATATATTTT. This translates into CASSITGTYSGNTIYF.

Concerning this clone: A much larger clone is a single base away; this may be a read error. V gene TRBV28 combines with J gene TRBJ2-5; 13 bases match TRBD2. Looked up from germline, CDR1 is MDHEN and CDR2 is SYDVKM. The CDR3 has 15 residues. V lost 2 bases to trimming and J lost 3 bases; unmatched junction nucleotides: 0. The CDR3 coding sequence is TGTGCCAGCAGTTTAACTAGCGGGGGGGAAGAGACCCAGTACTTC. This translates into CASSLTSGGEETQYF. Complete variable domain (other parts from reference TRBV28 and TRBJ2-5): DVKVTQSSRYLVKRTGEKVFLECVQDMDHENMFWYRQDPGLGLRLIYFSYDVKMKEKGDIPEGYSVSREKKERFSLILESASTNQTSMYLCASSLTSGGEETQYFGPGTRLLVL.

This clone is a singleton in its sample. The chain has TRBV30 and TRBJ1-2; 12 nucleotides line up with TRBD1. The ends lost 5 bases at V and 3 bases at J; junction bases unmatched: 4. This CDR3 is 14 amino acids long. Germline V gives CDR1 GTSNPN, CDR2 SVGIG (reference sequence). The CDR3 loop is CAWEGQGAHYGYTF. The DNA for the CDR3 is TGTGCCTGGGAGGGACAGGGGGCGCACTATGGCTACACCTTC.

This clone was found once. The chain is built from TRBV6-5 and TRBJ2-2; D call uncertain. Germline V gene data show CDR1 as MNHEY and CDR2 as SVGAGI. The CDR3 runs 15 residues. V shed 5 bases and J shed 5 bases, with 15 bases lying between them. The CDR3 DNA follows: TGTGCCAGCAGTACTGGGGTGTGGCTAACCGGGGAGCTGTTTTTT. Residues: CASSTGVWLTGELFF.

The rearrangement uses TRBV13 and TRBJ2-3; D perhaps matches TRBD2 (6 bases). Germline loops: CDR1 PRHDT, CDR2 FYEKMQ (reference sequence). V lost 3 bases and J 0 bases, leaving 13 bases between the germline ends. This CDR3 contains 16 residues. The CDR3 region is CASSFLAAMSTDTQYF. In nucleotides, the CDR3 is TGTGCCAGCAGCTTCTTAGCGGCTATGAGCACAGATACGCAGTATTTT.

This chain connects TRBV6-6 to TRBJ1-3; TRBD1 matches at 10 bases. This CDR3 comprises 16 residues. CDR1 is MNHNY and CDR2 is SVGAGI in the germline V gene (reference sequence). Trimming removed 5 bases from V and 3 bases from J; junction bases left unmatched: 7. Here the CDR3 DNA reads TGTGCCAGCAGTCTGACAGGGGGCACGTATGGAAACACCATATATTTT. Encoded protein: CASSLTGGTYGNTIYF.

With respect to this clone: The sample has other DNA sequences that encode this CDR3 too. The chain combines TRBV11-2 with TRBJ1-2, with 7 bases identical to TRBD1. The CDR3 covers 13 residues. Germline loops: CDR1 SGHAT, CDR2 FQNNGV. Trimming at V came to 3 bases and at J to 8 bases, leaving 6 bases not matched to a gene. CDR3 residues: CASSLGAGGGYTF. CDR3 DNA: TGTGCCAGCAGCTTGGGGGCAGGGGGAGGCTACACCTTC.

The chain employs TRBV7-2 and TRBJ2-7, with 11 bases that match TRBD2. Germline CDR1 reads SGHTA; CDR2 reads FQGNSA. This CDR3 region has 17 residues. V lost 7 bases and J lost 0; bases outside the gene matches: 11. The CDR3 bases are TGTGCCAGCACCCGCGGGACTAGCGGAACGGTCTCCTACGAGCAGTACTTC. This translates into CASTRGTSGTVSYEQYF. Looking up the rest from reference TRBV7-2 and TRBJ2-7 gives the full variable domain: GAGVSQSPSNKVTEKGKDVELRCDPISGHTALYWYRQSLGQGLEFLIYFQGNSAPDKSGLPSDRFSAERTGGSVSTLTIQRTQQEDSAVYLCASTRGTSGTVSYEQYFGPGTRLTVT.

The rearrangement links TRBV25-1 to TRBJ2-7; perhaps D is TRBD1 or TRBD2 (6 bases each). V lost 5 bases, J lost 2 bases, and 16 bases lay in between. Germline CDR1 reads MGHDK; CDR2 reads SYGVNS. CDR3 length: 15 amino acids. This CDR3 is CASSRGGIGAYEQYF. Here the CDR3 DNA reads TGTGCCAGCAGTCGAGGGGGGATCGGGGCCTACGAGCAGTACTTC.